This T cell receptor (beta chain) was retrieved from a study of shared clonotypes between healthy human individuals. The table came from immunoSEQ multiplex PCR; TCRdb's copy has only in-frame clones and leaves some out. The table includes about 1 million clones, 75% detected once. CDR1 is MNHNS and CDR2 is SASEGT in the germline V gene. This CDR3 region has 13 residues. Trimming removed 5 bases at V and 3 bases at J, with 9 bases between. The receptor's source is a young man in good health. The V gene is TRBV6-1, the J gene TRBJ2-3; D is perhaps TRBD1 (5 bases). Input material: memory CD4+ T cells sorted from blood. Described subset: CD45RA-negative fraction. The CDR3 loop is CASSFQGTDTQYF. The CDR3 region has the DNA TGTGCCAGCAGTTTTCAGGGAACAGATACGCAGTATTTT.